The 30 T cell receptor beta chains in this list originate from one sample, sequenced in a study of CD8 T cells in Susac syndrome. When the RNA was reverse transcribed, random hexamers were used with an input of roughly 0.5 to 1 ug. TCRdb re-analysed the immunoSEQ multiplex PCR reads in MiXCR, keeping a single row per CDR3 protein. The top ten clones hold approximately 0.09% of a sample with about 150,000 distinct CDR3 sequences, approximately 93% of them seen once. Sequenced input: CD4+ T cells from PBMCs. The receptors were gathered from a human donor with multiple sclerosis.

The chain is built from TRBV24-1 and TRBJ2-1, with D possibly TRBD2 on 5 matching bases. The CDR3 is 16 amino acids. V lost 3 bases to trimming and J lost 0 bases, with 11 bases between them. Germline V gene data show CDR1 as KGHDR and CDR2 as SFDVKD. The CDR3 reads CATSDPAASSYNEQFF. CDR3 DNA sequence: TGTGCCACCAGTGATCCAGCGGCCAGCTCCTACAATGAGCAGTTCTTC.

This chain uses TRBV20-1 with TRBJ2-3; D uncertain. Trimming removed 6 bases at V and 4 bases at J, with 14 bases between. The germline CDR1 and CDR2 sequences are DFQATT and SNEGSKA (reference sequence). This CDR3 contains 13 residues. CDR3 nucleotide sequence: TGCAGTGCCCCCGGCCTCGGCGCAGATACGCAGTATTTT. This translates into CSAPGLGADTQYF.

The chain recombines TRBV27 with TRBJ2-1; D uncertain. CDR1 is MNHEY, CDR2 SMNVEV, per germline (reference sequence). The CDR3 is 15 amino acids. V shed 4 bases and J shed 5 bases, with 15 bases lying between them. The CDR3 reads CASSYDPPINNEQFF. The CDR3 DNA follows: TGTGCCAGCAGTTATGACCCTCCTATAAACAATGAGCAGTTCTTC.

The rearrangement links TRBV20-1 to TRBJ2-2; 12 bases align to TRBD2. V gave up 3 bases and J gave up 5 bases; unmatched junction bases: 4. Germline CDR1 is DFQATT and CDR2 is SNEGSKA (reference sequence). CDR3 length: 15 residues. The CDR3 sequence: CSASLAGGPTGELFF. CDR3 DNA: TGCAGTGCTAGCCTAGCGGGAGGGCCTACCGGGGAGCTGTTTTTT.

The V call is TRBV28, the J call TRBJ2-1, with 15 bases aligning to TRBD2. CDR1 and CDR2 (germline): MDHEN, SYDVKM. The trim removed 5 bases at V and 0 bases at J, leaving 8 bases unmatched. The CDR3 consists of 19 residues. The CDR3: CASSPRTSGRVSSYNEQFF. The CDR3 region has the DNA TGTGCCAGCAGTCCTCGGACTAGCGGGAGGGTTAGCTCCTACAATGAGCAGTTCTTC.

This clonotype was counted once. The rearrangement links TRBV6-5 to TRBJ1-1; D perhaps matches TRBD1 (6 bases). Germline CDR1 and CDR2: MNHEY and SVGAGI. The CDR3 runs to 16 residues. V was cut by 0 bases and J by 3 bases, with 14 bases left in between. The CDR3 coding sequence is TGTGCCAGCAGTTACTCGGGGGCAGTTAGTCACACTGAAGCTTTCTTT. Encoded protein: CASSYSGAVSHTEAFF.

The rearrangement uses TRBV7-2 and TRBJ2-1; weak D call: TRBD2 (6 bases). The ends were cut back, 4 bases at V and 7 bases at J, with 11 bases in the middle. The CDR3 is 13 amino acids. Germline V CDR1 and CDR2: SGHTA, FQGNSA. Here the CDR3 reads CASSSGGRNEQFF. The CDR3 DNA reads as TGTGCCAGCAGCTCCGGTGGGAGGAATGAGCAGTTCTTC.

For the CDR3, the DNA is TGTGCCAGCAGTTTCAACAGGAACACCGGGGAGCTGTTTTTT. It specifies CASSFNRNTGELFF. The gene calls are TRBV28 and TRBJ2-2; D is unclear. The CDR3 is 14 residues long. Trimming removed 3 bases at V and 1 base at J, with 6 bases between. Germline lookup yields CDR1 MDHEN and CDR2 SYDVKM.

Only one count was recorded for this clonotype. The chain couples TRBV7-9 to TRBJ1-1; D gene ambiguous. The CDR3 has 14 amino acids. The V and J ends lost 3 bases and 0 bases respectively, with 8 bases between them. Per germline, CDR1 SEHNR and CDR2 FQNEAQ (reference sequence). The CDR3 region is CASSFPDVNTEAFF. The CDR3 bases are TGTGCCAGCAGCTTCCCCGACGTGAACACTGAAGCTTTCTTT.

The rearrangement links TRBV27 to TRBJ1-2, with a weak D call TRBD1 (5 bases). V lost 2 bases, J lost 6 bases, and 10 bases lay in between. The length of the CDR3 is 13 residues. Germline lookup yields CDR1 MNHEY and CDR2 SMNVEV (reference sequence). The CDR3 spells CASSLKGVDGYTF. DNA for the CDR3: TGTGCCAGCAGTTTAAAAGGGGTCGATGGCTACACCTTC.

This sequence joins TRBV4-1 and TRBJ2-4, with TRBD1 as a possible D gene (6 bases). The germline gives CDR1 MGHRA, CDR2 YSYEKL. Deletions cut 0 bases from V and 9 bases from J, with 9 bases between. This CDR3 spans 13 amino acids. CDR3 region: CASSQEQGSIQYF. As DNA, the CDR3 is TGCGCCAGCAGCCAAGAACAGGGAAGCATTCAGTACTTC.

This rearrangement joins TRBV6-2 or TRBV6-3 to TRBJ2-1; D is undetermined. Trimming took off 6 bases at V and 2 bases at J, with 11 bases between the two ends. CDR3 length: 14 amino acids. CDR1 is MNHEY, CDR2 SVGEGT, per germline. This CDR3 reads CASSIYNPYNEQFF. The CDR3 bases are TGTGCCAGCAGCATTTATAACCCCTACAATGAGCAGTTCTTC.

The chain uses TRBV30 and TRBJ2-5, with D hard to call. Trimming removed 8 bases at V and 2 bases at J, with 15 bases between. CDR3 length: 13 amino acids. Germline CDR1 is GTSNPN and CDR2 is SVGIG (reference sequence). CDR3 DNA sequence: TGTGCCCGTTCGGTGGGTCTACAAGAGACCCAGTACTTC. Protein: CARSVGLQETQYF.

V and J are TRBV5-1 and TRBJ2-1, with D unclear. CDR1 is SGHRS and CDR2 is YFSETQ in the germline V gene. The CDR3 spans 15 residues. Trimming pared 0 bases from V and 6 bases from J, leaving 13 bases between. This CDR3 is CASSLVGSDINEQFF. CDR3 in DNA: TGCGCCAGCAGCTTGGTAGGCAGCGACATCAATGAGCAGTTCTTC.

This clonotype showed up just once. CDR3 DNA: TGTGCCAGTATCGGGAGGACTAATGAAAAACTGTTTTTT. This sequence encodes CASIGRTNEKLFF. This chain connects TRBV18 to TRBJ1-4; D unclear. Germline V gene sequence: CDR1 KGHSH, CDR2 LQKENI. CDR3 length: 13 amino acids. Trimming left V 9 bases short and J 2 bases short, with 10 bases between.

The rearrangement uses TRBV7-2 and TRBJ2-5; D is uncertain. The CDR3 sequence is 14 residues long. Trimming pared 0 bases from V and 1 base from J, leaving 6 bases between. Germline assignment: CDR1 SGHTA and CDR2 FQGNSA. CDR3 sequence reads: CASSLAGFQETQYF. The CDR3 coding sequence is TGTGCCAGCAGCTTAGCAGGGTTCCAAGAGACCCAGTACTTC.

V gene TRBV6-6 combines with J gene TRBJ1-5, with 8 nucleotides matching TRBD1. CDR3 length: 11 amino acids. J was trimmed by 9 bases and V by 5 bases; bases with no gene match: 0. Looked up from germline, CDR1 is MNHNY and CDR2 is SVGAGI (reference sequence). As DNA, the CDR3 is TGTGCCAGCAGTACAGGGGGGCCCCAGCATTTT. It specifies CASSTGGPQHF.

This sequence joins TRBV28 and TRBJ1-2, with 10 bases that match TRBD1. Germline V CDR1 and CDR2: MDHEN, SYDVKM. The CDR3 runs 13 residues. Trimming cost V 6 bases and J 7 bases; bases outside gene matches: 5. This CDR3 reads CASSEGQGIGYTF. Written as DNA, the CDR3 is TGTGCCAGCAGCGAGGGACAGGGGATTGGCTACACCTTC.

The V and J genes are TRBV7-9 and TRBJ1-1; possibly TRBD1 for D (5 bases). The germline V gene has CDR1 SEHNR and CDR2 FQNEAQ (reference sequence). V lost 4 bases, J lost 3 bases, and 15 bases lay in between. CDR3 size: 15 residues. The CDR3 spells CASSWQLRGDTEAFF. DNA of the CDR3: TGTGCCAGCAGCTGGCAGTTGCGGGGGGACACTGAAGCTTTCTTT.

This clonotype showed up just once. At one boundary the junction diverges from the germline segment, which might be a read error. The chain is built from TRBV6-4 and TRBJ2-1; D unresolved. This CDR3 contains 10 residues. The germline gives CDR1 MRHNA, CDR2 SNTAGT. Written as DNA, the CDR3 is TGTGCCAGCGTCCGCCTTTCCTATGTCTTC. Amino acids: CASVRLSYVF.

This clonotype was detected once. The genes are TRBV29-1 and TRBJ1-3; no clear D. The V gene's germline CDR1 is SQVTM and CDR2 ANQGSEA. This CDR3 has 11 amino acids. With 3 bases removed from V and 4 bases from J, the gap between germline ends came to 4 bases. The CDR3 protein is CSVDLGNTIYF. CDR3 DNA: TGCAGCGTTGACCTCGGAAACACCATATATTTT. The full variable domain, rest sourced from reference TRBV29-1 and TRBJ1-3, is SAVISQKPSRDICQRGTSLTIQCQVDSQVTMMFWYRQQPGQSLTLIATANQGSEATYESGFVIDKFPISRPNLTFSTLTVSNMSPEDSSIYLCSVDLGNTIYFGEGSWLTVV.

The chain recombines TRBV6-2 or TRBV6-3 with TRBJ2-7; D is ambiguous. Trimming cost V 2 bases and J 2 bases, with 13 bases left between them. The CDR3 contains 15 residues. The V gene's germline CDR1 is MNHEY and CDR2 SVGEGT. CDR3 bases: TGTGCCAGCAGTTACGGCTCAGTCACCACCTACGAGCAGTACTTC. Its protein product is CASSYGSVTTYEQYF.

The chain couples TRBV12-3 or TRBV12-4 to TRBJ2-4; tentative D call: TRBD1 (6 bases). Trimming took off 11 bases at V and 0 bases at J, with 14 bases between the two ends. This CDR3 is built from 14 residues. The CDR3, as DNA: TGTGCCCCTGAACAGGGCCTAGCCAAAAACATTCAGTACTTC. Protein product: CAPEQGLAKNIQYF.

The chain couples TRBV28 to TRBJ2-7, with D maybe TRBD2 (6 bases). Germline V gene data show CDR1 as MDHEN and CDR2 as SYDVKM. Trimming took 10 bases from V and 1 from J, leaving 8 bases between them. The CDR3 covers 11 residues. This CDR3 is CATGGSYEQYF. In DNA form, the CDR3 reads TGTGCCACCGGAGGGTCCTACGAGCAGTACTTC.

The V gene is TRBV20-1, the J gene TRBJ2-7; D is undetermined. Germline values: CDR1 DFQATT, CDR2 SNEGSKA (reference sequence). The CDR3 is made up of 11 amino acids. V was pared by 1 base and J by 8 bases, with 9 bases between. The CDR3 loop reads CSARADSQQYF. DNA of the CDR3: TGCAGTGCTAGAGCAGATAGCCAGCAGTACTTC.

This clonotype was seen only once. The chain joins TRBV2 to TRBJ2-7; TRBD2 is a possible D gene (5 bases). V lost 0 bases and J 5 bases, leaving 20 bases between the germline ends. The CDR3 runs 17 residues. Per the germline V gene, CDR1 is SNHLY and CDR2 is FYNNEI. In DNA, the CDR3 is TGTGCCAGCAGTGAAGCAGACTCGTGGGAGCCAAGAAACGAGCAGTACTTC. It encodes CASSEADSWEPRNEQYF.

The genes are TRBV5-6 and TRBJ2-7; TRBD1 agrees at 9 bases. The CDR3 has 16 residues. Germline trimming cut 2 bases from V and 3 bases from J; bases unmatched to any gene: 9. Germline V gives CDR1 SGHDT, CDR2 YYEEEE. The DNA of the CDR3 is TGTGCCAGCAGCTTTAACAGGGGGCAGGTCTTCTACGAGCAGTACTTC. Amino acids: CASSFNRGQVFYEQYF.

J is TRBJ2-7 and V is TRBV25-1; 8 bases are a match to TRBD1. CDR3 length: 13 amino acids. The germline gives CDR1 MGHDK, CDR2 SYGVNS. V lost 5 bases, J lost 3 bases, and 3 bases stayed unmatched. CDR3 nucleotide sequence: TGTGCCAGCAGTACAGGGGGTGGCTACGAGCAGTACTTC. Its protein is CASSTGGGYEQYF.

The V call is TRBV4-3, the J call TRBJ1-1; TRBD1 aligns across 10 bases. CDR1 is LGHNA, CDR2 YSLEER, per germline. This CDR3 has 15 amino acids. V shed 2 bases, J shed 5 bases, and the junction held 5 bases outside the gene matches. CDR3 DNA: TGCGCCAGCAGCCAACCCGGGACAGGGGTTACTGAAGCTTTCTTT. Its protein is CASSQPGTGVTEAFF.

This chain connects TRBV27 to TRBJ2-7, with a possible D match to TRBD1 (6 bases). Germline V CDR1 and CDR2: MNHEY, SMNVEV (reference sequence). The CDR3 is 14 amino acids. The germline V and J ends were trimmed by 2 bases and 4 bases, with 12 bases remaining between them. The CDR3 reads CASSLTGLEYEQYF. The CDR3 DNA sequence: TGTGCCAGCAGTTTAACAGGGTTAGAGTACGAGCAGTACTTC.